These 26 T cell receptor beta chains were all obtained from the same sample, sequenced in a study of T cell changes during pregnancy in multiple sclerosis (dated by TCRdb to about 2019). The library relied on the immunoSEQ multiplex PCR assay. TCRdb's version of the immuneACCESS table is confined to in-frame rearrangements and falls short of the full clone set. An unresolved V gene accounts for under half of the shortfall where checked; the remainder is of unknown origin. Across this sample there are around 30,000 clones, with approximately 92% seen only once. Clones ranked in the top ten supply approximately 0.79% of the sample. Sequenced here: CD4+ T cells from peripheral blood mononuclear cells, sampled in the second trimester of pregnancy. The receptors shown here come from a female donor with multiple sclerosis, enrolled in a pregnancy study.

The sample holds one count of this clone. The DNA for the CDR3 is TGCAGCGCAGGGGGCTTCGCAGATACGCAGTATTTT. This translates into CSAGGFADTQYF. The genes are TRBV29-1 and TRBJ2-3; 8 positions agree with TRBD1. The CDR3 has 12 amino acids. The germline gives CDR1 SQVTM, CDR2 ANQGSEA. The V and J ends lost 7 bases and 4 bases, in that order; junction bases with no gene match: 4.

J is TRBJ2-1 and V is TRBV7-2; D is possibly TRBD2 (7 bases). This CDR3 is 13 amino acids long. V was clipped by 8 bases and J by 5 bases, with 13 bases between them. The V gene's germline CDR1 is SGHTA and CDR2 FQGNSA. The CDR3 DNA is TGTGCCAGCGGAGGGGGGGGGAACAATGAGCAGTTCTTC. Translation: CASGGGGNNEQFF.

The CDR3 spells CASSTRASSYEQYF. The CDR3 DNA sequence: TGTGCCAGCAGTACGCGGGCGAGCTCCTACGAGCAGTACTTC. V and J are TRBV7-2 and TRBJ2-7; weak D call: TRBD2 (5 bases). The germline V gene encodes CDR1 SGHTA and CDR2 FQGNSA. CDR3 length equals 14 residues. Trimming removed 6 bases from V and 0 bases from J, with 12 bases in between.

The V call is TRBV6-6, the J call TRBJ2-2, with TRBD1 matching 7 bases. This CDR3 has 14 amino acids. V lost 6 bases to trimming and J lost 3 bases; unmatched junction nucleotides: 4. Germline values: CDR1 MNHNY, CDR2 SVGAGI (reference sequence). The CDR3 bases are TGTGCCAGCAGACAGGGGATCGACACCGGGGAGCTGTTTTTT. Translation gives CASRQGIDTGELFF.

The V call is TRBV7-9, the J call TRBJ2-2; 9 nucleotides line up with TRBD1. V shed 6 bases and J 1 base; nucleotides not matched to a gene: 6. The V gene's germline CDR1 is SEHNR and CDR2 FQNEAQ (reference sequence). CDR3 size: 16 residues. The CDR3 coding sequence is TGTGCCAGCAGGCGGGGACAGGGAAAGAACACCGGGGAGCTGTTTTTT. It specifies CASRRGQGKNTGELFF.

V usage is TRBV6-6 and J usage is TRBJ2-3, with a possible D match to TRBD1 (7 bases). Trimming pared 6 bases from V and 0 bases from J, leaving 10 bases between. The CDR3 is 14 amino acids. Germline V CDR1 and CDR2: MNHNY, SVGAGI (reference sequence). The CDR3 nucleotides are TGTGCCAGCAGACAGGGGACTAGCACAGATACGCAGTATTTT. Residues: CASRQGTSTDTQYF.

The chain employs TRBV5-6 and TRBJ2-7, with 7 positions matching TRBD1. V trimming: 1 base; J trimming: 6 bases; junction bases outside the gene matches: 10. The CDR3 contains 15 residues. Germline assignment: CDR1 SGHDT and CDR2 YYEEEE. The CDR3: CASSLTGDATFEQYF. DNA for the CDR3: TGTGCCAGCAGCTTGACAGGGGACGCGACTTTCGAGCAGTACTTC.

The rearrangement joins TRBV28 to TRBJ2-7; 9 nucleotides align to TRBD1. The CDR3 totals 12 residues. The germline gives CDR1 MDHEN, CDR2 SYDVKM. V lost 6 bases, J lost 5 bases, and 2 bases stayed unmatched. As DNA, the CDR3 is TGTGCCAGCAGCGGGGACAGGGACGAGCAGTACTTC. Amino acids: CASSGDRDEQYF.

The chain is built from TRBV4-3 and TRBJ2-1; 8 positions agree with TRBD1. Germline loops: CDR1 LGHNA, CDR2 YSLEER. This CDR3 region has 14 residues. V shed 0 bases and J 13 bases; nucleotides not matched to a gene: 8. The CDR3 loop reads CASSQDPRQGTQFF. The DNA for the CDR3 is TGCGCCAGCAGCCAAGACCCCCGACAGGGGACTCAGTTCTTC.

The chain uses TRBV28 and TRBJ1-1; 11 bases map to TRBD1. The ends lost 3 bases at V and 10 bases at J; junction bases unmatched: 4. Germline values: CDR1 MDHEN, CDR2 SYDVKM. This CDR3 region has 13 residues. CDR3 region: CASSFGDRGGAFF. The CDR3, as DNA: TGTGCCAGCAGTTTTGGGGACAGGGGGGGAGCTTTCTTT.

The rearrangement uses TRBV5-1 and TRBJ2-7; TRBD2 might be the D (5 bases). V shed 3 bases and J shed 0 bases, with 16 bases lying between them. The germline V gene has CDR1 SGHRS and CDR2 YFSETQ. This CDR3 has 16 residues. CDR3 bases: TGCGCCAGCAGCTCCTCTAGCACCACGAGCTCCTACGAGCAGTACTTC. This encodes CASSSSSTTSSYEQYF.

The sample holds a few counts of this clone. The chain is built from TRBV6-5 and TRBJ1-1; the D is unclear. From germline, CDR1 is MNHEY and CDR2 SVGAGI. CDR3 size: 14 residues. V was cut by 0 bases and J by 11 bases, with 16 bases left in between. The CDR3 here is CASSYSHLGAEAFF. The CDR3 nucleotides read TGTGCCAGCAGTTACTCCCATTTGGGAGCGGAGGCTTTCTTT.

This chain uses TRBV2 with TRBJ2-2; 8 bases agree with TRBD1. The length of the CDR3 is 15 residues. From germline, CDR1 is SNHLY and CDR2 FYNNEI. V shed 6 bases, J shed 5 bases, and the junction held 8 bases outside the gene matches. CDR3 protein: CASREGQVETGELFF. CDR3 DNA sequence: TGTGCCAGCAGGGAGGGACAGGTGGAGACCGGGGAGCTGTTTTTT.

This rearrangement joins TRBV11-2 to TRBJ1-1; possibly TRBD1 for D (5 bases). The CDR3 has 14 amino acids. Germline V gene data show CDR1 as SGHAT and CDR2 as FQNNGV. Trimming left V 3 bases short and J 4 bases short, with 12 bases between. CDR3 DNA sequence: TGTGCCAGCAGCTTCACAGGTTTCAGCACTGAAGCTTTCTTT. Its translation is CASSFTGFSTEAFF. Drawing the rest from reference TRBV11-2 and TRBJ1-1, the complete variable domain is EAGVAQSPRYKIIEKRQSVAFWCNPISGHATLYWYQQILGQGPKLLIQFQNNGVVDDSQLPKDRFSAERLKGVDSTLKIQPAKLEDSAVYLCASSFTGFSTEAFFGQGTRLTVV.

The J gene is TRBJ2-7, the V gene TRBV5-5; TRBD1 might be the D (6 bases). V lost 4 bases and J 4 bases, leaving 15 bases between the germline ends. The CDR3 has 14 residues. Germline assignment: CDR1 SGHKS and CDR2 YYEKEE (reference sequence). The CDR3, as DNA: TGTGCCAGCAGCCCCCAGGGGTTCGGGTACGAGCAGTACTTC. It encodes CASSPQGFGYEQYF.

This clone has just one count. The CDR3 region is CASSFLGLRQGSYEQYF. In nucleotides, the CDR3 is TGCGCCAGCAGCTTTCTAGGTCTGAGACAGGGCTCCTACGAGCAGTACTTC. The gene calls are TRBV5-1 and TRBJ2-7; the match to TRBD1 covers 7 bases. The germline V gene has CDR1 SGHRS and CDR2 YFSETQ. J gave up 0 bases and V 2 bases, and 11 bases lay outside the gene matches. This CDR3 is 17 amino acids long. The complete variable domain, with remaining parts taken from reference TRBV5-1 and TRBJ2-7, reads KAGVTQTPRYLIKTRGQQVTLSCSPISGHRSVSWYQQTPGQGLQFLFEYFSETQRNKGNFPGRFSGRQFSNSRSEMNVSTLELGDSALYLCASSFLGLRQGSYEQYFGPGTRLTVT.

J is TRBJ2-7 and V is TRBV6-5; maybe TRBD1 (5 bases). Trimming left V 5 bases short and J 4 bases short, with 12 bases between. The V gene's germline CDR1 is MNHEY and CDR2 SVGAGI. This CDR3 comprises 13 residues. CDR3 in amino acids: CASSTANRYEQYF. The CDR3 nucleotides read TGTGCCAGCAGTACCGCGAACAGGTACGAGCAGTACTTC.

This sequence joins TRBV5-1 and TRBJ1-1; 7 nucleotides line up with TRBD1. Trimming cost V 5 bases and J 6 bases; bases outside gene matches: 7. This CDR3 region has 13 residues. CDR1 is SGHRS and CDR2 is YFSETQ in the germline V gene. The CDR3 nucleotides read TGCGCCAGCAGTGTAGGGGGCTACGCTGAAGCTTTCTTT. Residues: CASSVGGYAEAFF.

V and J are TRBV5-4 and TRBJ2-3; 9 nucleotides match TRBD2. Trimming removed 4 bases from V and 2 bases from J; junction bases left unmatched: 11. The CDR3 length is 17 residues. Germline CDR1 reads SGHNT; CDR2 reads YYREEE (reference sequence). DNA of the CDR3: TGTGCCAGCAGCCCCAGCGGGGGGCGAGGTAACACAGATACGCAGTATTTT. It yields the protein CASSPSGGRGNTDTQYF.

V gene TRBV7-9 combines with J gene TRBJ2-7; weak D call: TRBD1 (5 bases). Looked up from germline, CDR1 is SEHNR and CDR2 is FQNEAQ (reference sequence). This CDR3 contains 13 residues. The ends were cut back, 5 bases at V and 3 bases at J, with 11 bases in the middle. CDR3 nucleotide sequence: TGTGCCAGCAGCCGACAGCTAGGCTACGAGCAGTACTTC. Encoded protein: CASSRQLGYEQYF.

This rearrangement joins TRBV27 to TRBJ1-1, with TRBD1 as a possible D gene (6 bases). Germline V gives CDR1 MNHEY, CDR2 SMNVEV (reference sequence). The V gene lost 2 bases and the J gene lost 2 bases, with 9 bases spanning the gap. CDR3 size: 14 residues. The CDR3 DNA is TGTGCCAGCAGTTTAATCAGGGGCAACACTGAAGCTTTCTTT. This codes for CASSLIRGNTEAFF.

V gene TRBV7-3 combines with J gene TRBJ2-1; either TRBD1 or TRBD2 may supply D (5 bases each). V was pared by 4 bases and J by 5 bases, with 12 bases between. Germline CDR1 and CDR2: SGHTA and FQGTGA. This CDR3 has 14 residues. The DNA of the CDR3 is TGTGCCAGCAGCTCAACTAGGGGTAACAATGAGCAGTTCTTC. Translated, it gives CASSSTRGNNEQFF.

CDR3 residues: CASSPRDSHGNTIYF. DNA of the CDR3: TGTGCCAGCAGCCCACGGGACAGCCATGGAAACACCATATATTTT. The chain joins TRBV7-9 to TRBJ1-3; 7 nucleotides line up with TRBD1. Germline V gene sequence: CDR1 SEHNR, CDR2 FQNEAQ (reference sequence). The CDR3 has 15 amino acids. Trimming took 5 bases from V and 3 from J; bases not matched to a gene: 7.

The chain uses TRBV29-1 and TRBJ2-5, with 11 bases identical to TRBD1. The CDR3 runs to 13 residues. Germline V gene data show CDR1 as SQVTM and CDR2 as ANQGSEA. V trimming: 6 bases; J trimming: 5 bases; junction bases outside the gene matches: 5. This chain's CDR3 is CSVWTGGPETQYF. The DNA for the CDR3 is TGCAGCGTCTGGACAGGGGGCCCCGAGACCCAGTACTTC.

This clone qualifies as medium-sized. This chain uses TRBV6-5 with TRBJ1-6; D is uncertain. This CDR3 has 14 amino acids. Per the germline V gene, CDR1 is MNHEY and CDR2 is SVGAGI. Deletions cut 6 bases from V and 7 bases from J, with 13 bases between. DNA for the CDR3: TGTGCCAGCAGACCAGACGGGTCAAATTCACCCCTCCACTTT. Translated: CASRPDGSNSPLHF.

The chain carries TRBV11-2 and TRBJ1-1; tentative D call: TRBD1 (6 bases). This CDR3 has 15 residues. The V and J ends lost 5 bases and 4 bases respectively, with 17 bases between them. The V gene's germline CDR1 is SGHAT and CDR2 FQNNGV. CDR3 sequence reads: CASSILQGPRTEAFF. The CDR3 region has the DNA TGTGCCAGCAGCATACTACAGGGACCGCGCACTGAAGCTTTCTTT.